Described below is a single T cell receptor beta chain sequence and its context. The target antigen is unknown. TCRdb reprocessed the 5' RACE reads via MiXCR and lists one record per CDR3 protein. The sample contains hundreds of thousands of distinct CDR3 sequences, 20% of which appear only once. The record originates from a study of T-cell memory formation after mild COVID-19. CDR3 size: 15 residues. CDR1 is SGHVS and CDR2 is FQNEAQ in the germline V gene. The V gene end was trimmed by 4 bases and the J gene end by 4 bases; junction bases not matched to a gene: 9. Findings and caveats of the study: Researchers report contracting CD4+ clones mostly in CM and EM, with CD8+ clones in EMRA.

This TCR derives from an adult woman who had mild COVID-19 (a few samples of this study predate the infection). Cell type and time point are not known. The specimen was PBMCs or a T cell subset sorted from them (not recorded which). This sequence joins TRBV7-8 and TRBJ2-7; 8 bases match TRBD1. The CDR3 DNA reads as TGTGCCAGCAGCTCGGGACAGGCGACCCCTTACGAGCAGTACTTC. This sequence encodes CASSSGQATPYEQYF. Drawing the rest from reference TRBV7-8 and TRBJ2-7, the complete variable domain is GAGVSQSPRYKVAKRGQDVALRCDPISGHVSLFWYQQALGQGPEFLTYFQNEAQLDKSGLPSDRFFAERPEGSVSTLKIQRTQQEDSAVYLCASSSGQATPYEQYFGPGTRLTVT.